This T cell receptor beta chain was recorded in a study of human T cells and chemical hapten exposure. Overall study: The variation in per-sample TCR yields arose mainly from small differences in pooled library volumes. Study results and caveats: TCRs exceeding a frequency of 1 in 1000 stayed unchanged under DPC sensitization.

Within the library, unique molecular identifiers were attached to each individual cDNA molecule. Under the authors' procedure: Sequenced samples showed a median of around 100,000 TCRs each, with counts running from about 20,000 to 690,000. One entry per CDR3 protein results from TCRdb running MiXCR on the RACE reads. The V and J calls and clone size are TCRdb's, not the authors'. The top ten clones hold around 3% of a sample with approximately 97,000 distinct CDR3 sequences, approximately 9.7% of them seen once. The time point was: healthy volunteer bleed at 2 weeks. Unfractionated whole blood served as the source for total RNA extraction. Worth noting for this clonotype: Its antigen is as yet unknown.

This receptor was identified in a female donor in good health. Some clones in this sample may be carry-over from other donors' samples. The specimen sequenced was whole blood.

Here the CDR3 reads CASSQETLEKLFF. The CDR3 DNA reads as TGCGCCAGCAGCCAAGAAACGTTAGAAAAACTGTTTTTT. The chain employs TRBV4-1 and TRBJ1-4; D gene uncertain. The CDR3 sequence is 13 residues long. V lost 0 bases to trimming and J lost 8 bases, with 7 bases between them. Germline assignment: CDR1 MGHRA and CDR2 YSYEKL.